This paragraph covers one T cell receptor beta chain sequence. Treg sorting used a CD4+CD25+CD127-/low gate. CDR3 length: 17 residues. J was trimmed by 7 bases and V by 6 bases; bases with no gene match: 15. TCRdb recomputed calls from the 5' RACE reads with MiXCR, one row per CDR3 protein. Of roughly 57,000 distinct CDR3 sequences listed, more than 20% are singletons. This rearrangement joins TRBV12-3 or TRBV12-4 to TRBJ2-1; the match to TRBD1 covers 10 bases. The origin of this receptor is a female donor with breast cancer. The sample consisted of tumor-infiltrating Tregs sorted from the breast tumor. The CDR3 loop reads CASRPLTGTGEANEQFF. DNA for the CDR3: TGTGCCAGCAGGCCACTCACCGGGACAGGGGAGGCTAATGAGCAGTTCTTC.